These 16 T cell receptor beta chains came from one sample sequenced in a study of Ad26.COV2.S vaccination and SARS-CoV-2 variants. Here immunoSEQ multiplex PCR was the method, and the copy in TCRdb shows in-frame clones only, minus some. The sample records over 450,000 clones, 89% being singletons. Treatment here: around 19 received Ad26.COV2.S at low or high dose, single or two shots; about 5 received placebo; per-sample allocation not given. On day 63 after the first injection, vaccine and placebo recipients gave samples. The sequencing used peripheral blood, collected in a trial of Ad26.COV2.S vaccine versus placebo. These receptors were taken from a person between 18 and 65 years old who received the Ad26.COV2.S COVID-19 vaccine or a placebo.

The DNA of the CDR3 is TGTGCCAGCAGCCCGTGGACTAGCGGGGGGAATGAGCAGTTCTTC. Its protein is CASSPWTSGGNEQFF. The gene calls are TRBV7-6 and TRBJ2-1, with 14 nucleotides matching TRBD2. This CDR3 is built from 15 residues. Germline values: CDR1 SGHVS, CDR2 FNYEAQ. The V segment lost 5 bases and the J segment 7 bases; nucleotides outside the gene matches: 4.

This clone was picked up a small number of times. This chain connects TRBV4-1 to TRBJ2-7; D is undetermined. V lost 1 base and J 0 bases, leaving 13 bases between the germline ends. CDR3 size: 16 residues. CDR1 is MGHRA and CDR2 is YSYEKL in the germline V gene. Here the CDR3 DNA reads TGCGCCAGCAGCCAAGCGGCAGGCGCGGCCTCCTACGAGCAGTACTTC. Translating gives CASSQAAGAASYEQYF.

V usage is TRBV10-3 and J usage is TRBJ2-5, with D perhaps matching TRBD1 or TRBD2 (6 bases each). The CDR3 has 16 residues. With 3 bases removed from V and 4 bases from J, the gap between germline ends came to 18 bases. The germline V gene encodes CDR1 ENHRY and CDR2 SYGVKD. The CDR3 sequence is CAISEIIAEGGETQYF. The CDR3 nucleotides are TGTGCCATCAGTGAAATCATAGCGGAGGGGGGAGAGACCCAGTACTTC.

The chain is built from TRBV19 and TRBJ2-7; D possibly corresponds to TRBD1 (5 bases). Germline V lookup: CDR1 LNHDA, CDR2 SQIVND (reference sequence). The CDR3 is made up of 15 amino acids. Trimming shortened V by 2 bases and J by 0 bases, and 11 bases separated the two germline ends. CDR3 DNA: TGTGCCAGTAGTATACCCGGACATTCCTCCTACGAGCAGTACTTC. Protein sequence: CASSIPGHSSYEQYF.

The J gene is TRBJ2-5, the V gene TRBV28, with D perhaps TRBD2 (6 bases). There are 14 residues in the CDR3. The V gene's germline CDR1 is MDHEN and CDR2 SYDVKM. The V and J ends lost 6 bases and 2 bases respectively, with 13 bases between them. CDR3 DNA sequence: TGTGCCAGCAGCTCCCGGGGAGGTCAAGAGACCCAGTACTTC. It yields the protein CASSSRGGQETQYF.

This rearrangement joins TRBV11-1 to TRBJ1-2; D possibly corresponds to TRBD1 (5 bases). Deletions cut 2 bases from V and 6 bases from J, with 10 bases between. This CDR3 comprises 13 residues. Per germline, CDR1 SGHAT and CDR2 FQDESV (reference sequence). The CDR3, as DNA: TGTGCCAGCAGCTTACAGGGTGTAAATGGCTACACCTTC. Translating it yields CASSLQGVNGYTF.

The J gene is TRBJ1-5, the V gene TRBV18; D remains ambiguous. The CDR3 has 15 residues. The V gene's germline CDR1 is KGHSH and CDR2 LQKENI. Trimming removed 2 bases at V and 1 base at J, with 9 bases between. The CDR3 protein is CASSPGQTSNQPQHF. The CDR3 DNA sequence: TGTGCCAGCTCACCAGGCCAGACGAGCAATCAGCCCCAGCATTTT.

This clone was observed a handful of times. V and J are TRBV28 and TRBJ1-5, with 7 bases lining up with TRBD1. The CDR3 consists of 15 residues. Trimming at V came to 3 bases and at J to 6 bases, leaving 8 bases not matched to a gene. From germline, CDR1 is MDHEN and CDR2 SYDVKM. The CDR3 is CASSFDRVRVQPQHF. The DNA of the CDR3 is TGTGCCAGCAGTTTTGACAGGGTGAGGGTTCAGCCCCAGCATTTT.

This chain connects TRBV24-1 to TRBJ2-6; D assignment may be TRBD1 or TRBD2 (5 bases each). The CDR3 loop spans 18 amino acids. Germline V CDR1 and CDR2: KGHDR, SFDVKD. The V and J ends lost 3 bases and 4 bases respectively, with 18 bases between them. CDR3 nucleotide sequence: TGTGCCACCAGTGATACCGGGACGACCCGCTCCGGGGCCAACGTCCTGACTTTC. It specifies CATSDTGTTRSGANVLTF.

The chain uses TRBV7-9 and TRBJ1-1; D gene ambiguous. Germline V gives CDR1 SEHNR, CDR2 FQNEAQ (reference sequence). There are 15 residues in the CDR3. The ends were cut back, 1 base at V and 0 bases at J, with 9 bases in the middle. Here the CDR3 DNA reads TGTGCCAGCAGCTTAGTCCTGGGAATGAACACTGAAGCTTTCTTT. This translates into CASSLVLGMNTEAFF.

This clone is a singleton in its sample. The chain uses TRBV11-2 and TRBJ1-4, with D perhaps matching TRBD1 (5 bases). The length of the CDR3 is 15 residues. The germline V gene encodes CDR1 SGHAT and CDR2 FQNNGV. V was cut by 5 bases and J by 10 bases, with 20 bases left in between. The DNA for the CDR3 is TGTGCCAGCAGCCCGGGACGGCTCCAAAGGGGAAAACTGTTTTTT. The encoded protein is CASSPGRLQRGKLFF.

The chain recombines TRBV19 with TRBJ2-1; D possibly corresponds to TRBD2 (6 bases). The V end lost 7 bases, the J end lost 9 bases, and 16 bases lay between the germline ends. The CDR3 extends over 13 amino acids. Looked up from germline, CDR1 is LNHDA and CDR2 is SQIVND (reference sequence). This chain's CDR3 is CASTSDRGTEQFF. The DNA of the CDR3 is TGTGCCAGTACCTCCGACCGCGGGACTGAGCAGTTCTTC.

V and J are TRBV5-3 and TRBJ1-2; unclear D gene. TRBV5-3 carries the ORF label, with uncertain function. The CDR3 has 10 residues. The V and J ends lost 5 bases and 9 bases respectively, with 8 bases between them. This CDR3 is CARRSARYTF. The CDR3 nucleotides read TGTGCCAGAAGATCGGCCCGCTACACCTTC.

This clone has just one count. The chain carries TRBV7-2 and TRBJ1-3; TRBD1 is a possible D gene (5 bases). Germline V gene lookup returns CDR1 SGHTA and CDR2 FQGNSA. The CDR3 is 17 residues long. V dropped 1 base and J dropped 5 bases, with 18 bases sitting between them. This chain's CDR3 is CASSLGTRTGGRNTIYF. CDR3 coding DNA: TGTGCCAGCAGCTTAGGGACACGCACCGGGGGGAGAAACACCATATATTTT.

This clone has a single count. This chain uses TRBV5-1 with TRBJ1-1; no reliable D call. Germline-derived CDR1 and CDR2 are SGHRS and YFSETQ. The CDR3 spans 11 residues. The V and J ends lost 7 bases and 0 bases respectively, with 4 bases between them. CDR3 sequence: CASGMNTEAFF. The CDR3 nucleotides are TGCGCCAGCGGAATGAACACTGAAGCTTTCTTT.

This chain links TRBV15 with TRBJ1-1; a possible D gene is TRBD1 (6 bases). There are 16 residues in the CDR3. Between the trimmed V and J ends, which lost 1 base and 4 bases, there was a span of 16 bases. Germline CDR1 and CDR2: LNHNV and YYDKDF (reference sequence). The CDR3 DNA reads as TGTGCCACCAGCAGAGGGAAGGGGGAGGGAAGCACTGAAGCTTTCTTT. This codes for CATSRGKGEGSTEAFF.